This T cell receptor (beta chain) came from a study of cytomegalovirus exposure and HLA in healthy donors (dated by TCRdb to the late 2010s). Context from the whole study: An earlier analysis of about 530 of the donors reported under 300 Gb of sequence data and 95 million to 130 million unique TCR beta sequences obtained from approximately 180 million T cells. An early release covering 500 to 750 HLA-typed donors comprised about 300 gigabases of sequencing data and roughly 85 million unique TCR sequences. Of the 398 genotyped donors, 81% were placed in the genetic ancestry cluster associated with self-reported Caucasian donors. The study was designed to test whether signatures of past pathogen exposure could be identified by cataloging public T cell receptors. Using immunosequencing, the study profiled T cell repertoires from about 650 subjects and related those repertoires to cytomegalovirus serostatus. Along with the roughly 670-subject first cohort, a separate validation cohort of about 110 different subjects was used. The study combined high-throughput TCR immunosequencing, statistical association of individual TCRs with disease status, and machine learning to predict cytomegalovirus infection status. In a later analysis, previously published TCR beta repertoires from about 640 donors were re-analyzed and high-resolution HLA genotyping was added so that TCR occurrence patterns could be studied. In the later analysis, no new phenotypic data were used to find candidate immune exposures; instead, reliance was placed on TCR beta sequences and their occurrence across donors. An earlier analysis of approximately 580 of the donors used high-throughput TCR beta sequencing to judge whether each TCR beta V gene segment behaved as functional or pseudogenic. Donor age, sex, ethnicity and CMV serostatus were collected together with the repertoire data. A later genetic analysis took genome-wide SNP genotypes for about three fifths of the roughly 700 donors and used that subset as a discovery cohort. Every repertoire in the discovery cohort had been generated on one and the same sequencing platform. Class I and class II HLA loci were covered by the typing at four-digit resolution. Typing coverage differed by locus: A, B, C, DRB1 and DQB1 were typed in about 620-630 donors, DQA1 in roughly 500, DPA1 in some 570, and DPB1 in about 450. Four or five DR-DQ haplotypes were handled as single units for association and clustering because linkage in the cohort was strong. Across some 400 genotyped donors of the cohort, an average of approximately 240,000 unique TCR beta nucleotide sequences per donor were sequenced, and around 20% of those sequences were non-productive.

In total, roughly 710 healthy bone marrow donors made up the cohort. At the time of sampling, every cohort member was nominally healthy, though immune exposures that went unrecorded were likely present. The donor was CMV seronegative and belonged to the group of 352 seronegative cohort members. A peripheral blood sample was collected from each donor, and TCR beta sequencing was performed on peripheral blood mononuclear cells. The Qiagen DNeasy Blood Extraction Kit was used to extract genomic DNA from the blood cell samples. With regard to this clone: Its antigen is unknown. The input lacks base qualities; no much larger clone sits a single base away.

Including the terminal cysteine and phenylalanine, the CDR3 comprises 16 residues. Just the 48-base CDR3 DNA is kept, in frame starting at base 1. CDR1 is given as SGHRS and CDR2 as YFSETQ, both from the germline V gene. V sheds 4 bases and J sheds 5 bases, leaving 18 bases between their ends. The method behind the library was the immunoSEQ multiplex PCR assay. For the multiplex PCR, a mixture combining 60 forward primers for TCR Vbeta segments and 13 reverse primers for TCR Jbeta segments was used. The CDR3 region of rearranged TCR beta genes was amplified from genomic DNA with a multiplex PCR assay. On the Illumina HiSeq System, the amplified TCR beta libraries were sequenced as 87-base-pair reads. In the original analysis: Across the roughly 700 repertoires, a later analysis counted around 80 million unique TCR beta chains, approximately 10 million of which were shared by at least two donors. To remove PCR and sequencing errors, raw reads were error-corrected and collapsed into unique sequences using a nearest-neighbor algorithm that merged closely related sequences. CDR3 sequences were aligned to IMGT reference sequences to assign V, D and J gene segments. For a sequence to be retained, a match of at least six nucleotides to both a V gene segment and a J gene segment was required. A rearrangement was called productive if the CDR3 had no stop codons and remained in frame with V and J, and every other rearrangement was called non-productive. Following IMGT convention, CDR3 was defined as the stretch from the second conserved V-encoded cysteine up to the conserved J-encoded phenylalanine. In an earlier analysis of more than 550 of the donors, sequences lacking an unambiguous match to a single V gene segment were excluded. In an earlier analysis of around 600 of the donors, V segments were called functional above 56.7% productive rearrangements and were called segregating when the between-donor standard deviation exceeded 5%. A statistical classification framework was built for diagnosing cytomegalovirus status from the catalog of TCR beta chain sequences. V and J gene assignment, in a later analysis, came from comparing TCR nucleotide sequences with IMGT/GENE-DB human TR gene sequences. In a later analysis, CDR3 sequences and most-parsimonious VDJ recombination scenarios were assigned using the TCRdist pipeline. A later analysis defined each TCR beta chain by its CDR3 amino acid sequence plus V-gene family, and excluded reads lacking a unique V-gene family. As a way to deal with suspected cross-contamination and a sequencing artifact, a later analysis dropped 640 or so nucleotide sequences that were highly shared and had low generation probability. In a later analysis, a clonal expansion index was calculated for each public chain from normalized within-repertoire ranks of inferred template counts. A later analysis computed generation probabilities with a VDJ recombination model fitted to out-of-frame rearrangements, and checked the results against IGoR. A later analysis scored TCR-TCR, TCR-HLA and TCR-CMV co-occurrence with hypergeometric tests, applying a repertoire-size bias correction to TCR pairs. To estimate false discovery rates, a later analysis permuted the HLA or CMV assignments 20 times. In a later analysis, co-occurring TCRs were grouped using DBSCAN, and TCRdist sequence similarity was added for clustering within HLA-allele-positive subsets. Co-occurrence clustering excluded repertoires with fewer than 30,000 or more than 120,000 public chains, plus five with anomalous nucleotide sharing. What TCRdb holds here is the immuneACCESS table cut down to in-frame rearrangements. Part of the clones is not present; checked against another copy, under half of the missing clones reflect an unresolved V gene, and the others are unexplained. The DNA gave D and trimming, while V, J and clone size come from that table. The sample data list about 230,000 clones, and 78% of these were observed just once. The ten most abundant clones make up roughly 0.45% of the sample.

Paper-wide results and their limitations: When HLA alleles, especially DR and DQ, strongly co-occurred, attributing TCR associations to individual alleles was difficult. Because some donors lacked HLA typing at each locus, the association tests relied only on the typed subset. A later analysis found that TCR association rates varied across HLA loci, with DRB1 alleles showing the most associated TCRs and HLA-C alleles the fewest. The 87-base-pair reads could not distinguish some IMGT-functional V segments, including TRBV6-2 and TRBV6-3, so those segments were excluded. In an earlier analysis of approximately 590 of the donors, most TCR beta V segments appeared in productive rearrangements about 87% or about 30% of the time, broadly matching IMGT annotations. The classifier was reported to diagnose cytomegalovirus status with high specificity and sensitivity in both the original and validation cohorts. In vitro tests confirmed that a few of the cytomegalovirus-associated TCR beta chains recognize cytomegalovirus antigens. A further reported finding was that TCR beta sequences accurately predicted the HLA-A and HLA-B alleles for most subjects in the first cohort. In this cohort, only TCR beta chains were sequenced, and detectable features were limited by the absence of alpha or paired-chain data. A cluster of highly shared sequence variants was judged likely to represent a technical artifact of the sequencing pipeline. Linkage disequilibrium might explain the correlated functional status among segregating V segments, but an unknown experimental factor could not be ruled out. A later genetic analysis associated a missense DCLRE1C variant with V-gene and J-gene trimming of TCR beta chains, and an independent cohort replicated the association. Sequencing depth was assumed to be roughly uniform across donors in the presence/absence analyses, though that assumption may not hold. Immune exposure information for the cohort was limited to CMV serostatus. The authors suggested that the approach could potentially be extended to other disease states and immunological phenotypes. The study gave a list of 150 to 200 TCR beta chains associated with cytomegalovirus. A later genetic analysis reported fewer N-insertions in productive TCRs among donors in an Asian-associated ancestry cluster than the roughly 640-donor mean. A later analysis reported that several top co-occurrence clusters appeared linked to parvovirus B19, influenza, CMV and Epstein-Barr virus. In a later analysis, most CMV-associated TCR beta chains were found to appear HLA-restricted, with HLA associations seemingly driven largely by CMV exposure. Because counts were too low, roughly 17 rarely observed V segments, including chromosome 9 orphons, were left out of the earlier analysis of approximately 500 of the donors. Most TCR sequences were seen in very few donors, while some public TCRs were found in many individuals. Specific HLA alleles were associated with around 18,000 TCR beta sequences at a false discovery rate of 0.05 in a later analysis. In a later analysis, HLA-associated TCR beta chains were found to be more clonally expanded and to have lower generation probabilities than equally common non-associated chains.

Sequencing was carried out using PBMCs. The receptor chain draws on TRBV5-1 and TRBJ2-2, with TRBD2 perhaps the D gene, on 5 matching bases. This clonotype originated in a boy younger than 18 in good health and CMV-seronegative. The DNA is TGCGCCAGCAGCCTACTGTCGGGGAGCGGAACCGGGGAGCTGTTTTTT. Translated, it gives CASSLLSGSGTGELFF. The variable domain in full, with residues beyond the CDR3 obtained from the reference TRBV5-1 and TRBJ2-2 genes, is KAGVTQTPRYLIKTRGQQVTLSCSPISGHRSVSWYQQTPGQGLQFLFEYFSETQRNKGNFPGRFSGRQFSNSRSEMNVSTLELGDSALYLCASSLLSGSGTGELFFGEGSRLTVL.